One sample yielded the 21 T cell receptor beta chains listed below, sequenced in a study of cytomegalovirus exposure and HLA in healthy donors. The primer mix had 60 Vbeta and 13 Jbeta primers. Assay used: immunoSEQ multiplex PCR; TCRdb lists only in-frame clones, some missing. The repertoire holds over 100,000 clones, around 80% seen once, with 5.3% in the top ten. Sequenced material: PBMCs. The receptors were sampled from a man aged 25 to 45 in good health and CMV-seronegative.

DNA for the CDR3: TGCGCCAGCAGCTTGATGCCTAGCAGTGAGCAGTTCTTC. Translating it yields CASSLMPSSEQFF. The chain joins TRBV5-1 to TRBJ2-1, with D possibly being TRBD2 (5 bases). In germline, CDR1 is SGHRS, CDR2 YFSETQ. Trimming removed 1 base from V and 9 bases from J, with 11 bases in between. The CDR3 is 13 residues long.

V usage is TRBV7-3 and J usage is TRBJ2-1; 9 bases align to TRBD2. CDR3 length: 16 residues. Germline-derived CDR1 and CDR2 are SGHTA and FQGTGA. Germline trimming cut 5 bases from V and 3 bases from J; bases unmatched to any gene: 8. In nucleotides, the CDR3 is TGTGCCAGCAGCCCGCGGGGGACTAGCAGCTACAATGAGCAGTTCTTC. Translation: CASSPRGTSSYNEQFF.

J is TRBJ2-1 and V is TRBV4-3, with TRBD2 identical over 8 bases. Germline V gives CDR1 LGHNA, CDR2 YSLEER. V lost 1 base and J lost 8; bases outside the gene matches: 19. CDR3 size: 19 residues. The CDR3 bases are TGCGCCAGCAGCCAAGGGATAAAGTGGCGGGAGGAGTATCGGGATGAGCAGTTCTTC. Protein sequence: CASSQGIKWREEYRDEQFF.

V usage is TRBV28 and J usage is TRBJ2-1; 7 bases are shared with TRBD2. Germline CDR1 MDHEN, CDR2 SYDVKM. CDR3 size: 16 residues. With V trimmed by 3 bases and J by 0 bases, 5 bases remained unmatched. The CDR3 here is CASSFPAGDSYNEQFF. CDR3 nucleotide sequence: TGTGCCAGCAGTTTCCCCGCGGGGGACTCCTACAATGAGCAGTTCTTC.

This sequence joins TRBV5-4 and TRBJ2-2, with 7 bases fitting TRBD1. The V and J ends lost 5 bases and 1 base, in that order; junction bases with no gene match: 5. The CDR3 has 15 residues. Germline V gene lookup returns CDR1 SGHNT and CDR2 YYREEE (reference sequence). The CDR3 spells CASRAGTVNTGELFF. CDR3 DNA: TGTGCCAGCAGGGCCGGGACAGTGAACACCGGGGAGCTGTTTTTT.

The CDR3 nucleotides read TGTGCCAGCAGCTTAGGAGGTTGGGACAGTGCAGGCGCAGATACGCAGTATTTT. Its protein product is CASSLGGWDSAGADTQYF. The chain carries TRBV11-2 and TRBJ2-3; 7 positions match TRBD1. V lost 1 base and J lost 4; bases outside the gene matches: 14. The CDR3 is made up of 18 amino acids. Germline-derived CDR1 and CDR2 are SGHAT and FQNNGV.

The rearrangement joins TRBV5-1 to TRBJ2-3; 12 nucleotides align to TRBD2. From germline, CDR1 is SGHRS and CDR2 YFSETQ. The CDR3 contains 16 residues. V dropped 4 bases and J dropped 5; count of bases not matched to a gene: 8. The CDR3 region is CASSDLLAGGVDTQYF. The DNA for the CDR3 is TGCGCCAGCAGCGACCTACTAGCGGGGGGCGTAGATACGCAGTATTTT. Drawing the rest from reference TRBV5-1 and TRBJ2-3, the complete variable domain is KAGVTQTPRYLIKTRGQQVTLSCSPISGHRSVSWYQQTPGQGLQFLFEYFSETQRNKGNFPGRFSGRQFSNSRSEMNVSTLELGDSALYLCASSDLLAGGVDTQYFGPGTRLTVL.

The CDR3 DNA follows: TGTGCCAGCAGCTTTAAGACAGCCCATACGCAGTATTTT. Translated, it gives CASSFKTAHTQYF. The rearrangement joins TRBV5-6 to TRBJ2-3; D possibly corresponds to TRBD1 (5 bases). Trimming pared 2 bases from V and 7 bases from J, leaving 11 bases between. CDR1 SGHDT and CDR2 YYEEEE come from the germline V gene. The CDR3 runs to 13 residues.

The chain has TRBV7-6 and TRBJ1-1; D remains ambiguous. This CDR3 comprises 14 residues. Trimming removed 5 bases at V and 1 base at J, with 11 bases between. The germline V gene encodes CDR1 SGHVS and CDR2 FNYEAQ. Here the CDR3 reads CASSPTLRNTEAFF. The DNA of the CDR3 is TGTGCCAGCAGCCCAACCCTCAGGAACACTGAAGCTTTCTTT.

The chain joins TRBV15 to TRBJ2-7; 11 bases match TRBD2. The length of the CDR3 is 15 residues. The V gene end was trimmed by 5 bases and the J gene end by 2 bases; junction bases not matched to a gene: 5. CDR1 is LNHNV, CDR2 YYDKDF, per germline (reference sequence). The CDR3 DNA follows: TGTGCCACCAGCGTCGGGACTAGCGGAACCTACGAGCAGTACTTC. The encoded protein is CATSVGTSGTYEQYF.

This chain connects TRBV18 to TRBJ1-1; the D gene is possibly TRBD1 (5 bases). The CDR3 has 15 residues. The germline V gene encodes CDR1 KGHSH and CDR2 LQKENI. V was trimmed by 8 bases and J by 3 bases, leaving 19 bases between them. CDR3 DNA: TGTGCCAGCACCCCCATTCGGCAGGGCGACACTGAAGCTTTCTTT. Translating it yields CASTPIRQGDTEAFF.

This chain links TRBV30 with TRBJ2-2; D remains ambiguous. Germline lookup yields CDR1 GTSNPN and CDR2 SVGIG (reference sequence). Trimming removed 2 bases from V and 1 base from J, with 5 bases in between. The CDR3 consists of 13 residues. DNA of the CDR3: TGTGCCTGGAGTCTTGTGAACACCGGGGAGCTGTTTTTT. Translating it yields CAWSLVNTGELFF.

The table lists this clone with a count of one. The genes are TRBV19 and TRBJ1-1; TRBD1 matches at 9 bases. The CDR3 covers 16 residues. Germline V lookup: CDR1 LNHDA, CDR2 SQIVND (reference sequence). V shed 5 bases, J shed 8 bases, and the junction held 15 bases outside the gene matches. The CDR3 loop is CASSPRLGQGGVEAFF. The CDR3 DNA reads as TGTGCCAGTAGTCCACGATTGGGACAGGGTGGCGTGGAAGCTTTCTTT.

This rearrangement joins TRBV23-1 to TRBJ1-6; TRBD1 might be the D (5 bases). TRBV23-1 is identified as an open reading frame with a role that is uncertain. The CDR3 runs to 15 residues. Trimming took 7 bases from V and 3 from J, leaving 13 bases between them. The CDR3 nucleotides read TGCGCCAGCATCCAACAGGAGCACTATAATTCACCCCTCCACTTT. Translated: CASIQQEHYNSPLHF.

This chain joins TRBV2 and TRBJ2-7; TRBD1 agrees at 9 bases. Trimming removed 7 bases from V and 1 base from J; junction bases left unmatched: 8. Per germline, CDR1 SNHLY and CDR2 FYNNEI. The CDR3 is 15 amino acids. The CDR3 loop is CASKRDRVGSYEQYF. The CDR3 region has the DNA TGTGCCAGCAAAAGGGACAGGGTTGGGTCCTACGAGCAGTACTTC.

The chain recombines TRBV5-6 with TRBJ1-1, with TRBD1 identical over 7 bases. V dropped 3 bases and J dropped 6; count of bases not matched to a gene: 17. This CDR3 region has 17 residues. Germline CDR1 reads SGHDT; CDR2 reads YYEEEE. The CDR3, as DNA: TGTGCCAGCAGCTACAGGATGAGACAGGGAAAGGGTCCTGAAGCTTTCTTT. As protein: CASSYRMRQGKGPEAFF. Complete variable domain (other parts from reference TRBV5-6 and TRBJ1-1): DAGVTQSPTHLIKTRGQQVTLRCSPKSGHDTVSWYQQALGQGPQFIFQYYEEEERQRGNFPDRFSGHQFPNYSSELNVNALLLGDSALYLCASSYRMRQGKGPEAFFGQGTRLTVV.

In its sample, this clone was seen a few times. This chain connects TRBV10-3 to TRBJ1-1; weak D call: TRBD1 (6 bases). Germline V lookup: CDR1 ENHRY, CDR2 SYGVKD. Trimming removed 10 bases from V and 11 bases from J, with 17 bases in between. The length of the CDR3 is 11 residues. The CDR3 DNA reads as TGTGCCACCGGCGGAACAGGGCTGGCTTTCTTT. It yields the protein CATGGTGLAFF.

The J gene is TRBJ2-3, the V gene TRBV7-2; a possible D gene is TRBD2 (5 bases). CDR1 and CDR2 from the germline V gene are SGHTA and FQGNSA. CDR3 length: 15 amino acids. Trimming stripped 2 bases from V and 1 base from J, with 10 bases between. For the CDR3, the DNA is TGTGCCAGCAGCTTATTGGGGAGCCGCACAGATACGCAGTATTTT. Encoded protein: CASSLLGSRTDTQYF.

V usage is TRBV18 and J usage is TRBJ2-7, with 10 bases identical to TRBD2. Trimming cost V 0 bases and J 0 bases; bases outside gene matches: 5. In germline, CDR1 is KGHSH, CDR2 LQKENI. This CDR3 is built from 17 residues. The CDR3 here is CASSPPLTSGTSYEQYF. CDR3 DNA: TGTGCCAGCTCACCACCTCTTACTAGCGGGACCTCCTACGAGCAGTACTTC.

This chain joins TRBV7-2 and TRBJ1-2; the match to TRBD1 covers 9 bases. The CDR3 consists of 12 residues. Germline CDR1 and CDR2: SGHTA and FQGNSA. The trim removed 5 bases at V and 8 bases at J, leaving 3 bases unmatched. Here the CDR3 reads CASSPGQGGYTF. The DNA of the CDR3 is TGTGCCAGCAGCCCGGGACAGGGCGGCTACACCTTC.

The DNA for the CDR3 is TGTGCCAGCAGCGACTGGACAGGGAGCTCCTATAATTCACCCCTCCACTTT. Encoded protein: CASSDWTGSSYNSPLHF. The chain employs TRBV28 and TRBJ1-6; the match to TRBD1 covers 8 bases. V lost 6 bases to trimming and J lost 0 bases; unmatched junction nucleotides: 7. Looked up from germline, CDR1 is MDHEN and CDR2 is SYDVKM. The CDR3 contains 17 residues.